The clone carrying this TCR beta chain was seen only once. Its specificity is unknown. This sample was included in a study of T cell responses to AZD1222 COVID-19 vaccine. Study findings and constraints: Recipients of two AZD1222 doses showed rising Spike-specific TCR breadth and depth.

The CDR3 is 15 residues long. Per the germline V gene, CDR1 is KGHSH and CDR2 is LQKENI. The junction had 3 bases not matched to a gene; V was cut back by 2 bases and J by 3 bases. Assay used: immunoSEQ multiplex PCR; TCRdb lists only in-frame clones, some missing. The sample has roughly 120,000 clones, about 90% seen once. This material consisted of peripheral blood, taken 28 days after the second AZD1222 dose. The rearrangement joins TRBV18 to TRBJ1-5; 8 nucleotides line up with TRBD1. This clonotype was sampled from an adult who received the AZD1222 COVID-19 vaccine. CDR3 in amino acids: CASSPRQGANQPQHF. Here the CDR3 DNA reads TGTGCCAGCTCACCAAGGCAGGGGGCCAATCAGCCCCAGCATTTT.